This entry is about one TCR beta chain. This entry is derived from a study of T cells after posttransplantation cyclophosphamide. V lost 7 bases and J 4 bases, leaving 9 bases between the germline ends. The CDR3 length is 12 residues. Per germline, CDR1 MNHNS and CDR2 SASEGT. Busulfan-fludarabine conditioning, marrow transplant, and cyclophosphamide on days +3 and +4 were administered. Data came from immunoSEQ multiplex PCR; TCRdb stores just in-frame clones and leaves some out. The table has about 40,000 clones, 90% seen once. This chain links TRBV6-1 with TRBJ2-3; D is unclear. Sequenced material: PBMCs, taken roughly 59 days after allogeneic stem cell transplant with posttransplant cyclophosphamide. The clonotype comes from a male patient aged 55 to 69 who received an allogeneic stem cell transplant from a related donor and was CMV-positive. The T cells may come from the graft donor. The CDR3 protein is CASIGFSDTQYF. In DNA, the CDR3 is TGTGCCAGCATCGGGTTCTCAGATACGCAGTATTTT.